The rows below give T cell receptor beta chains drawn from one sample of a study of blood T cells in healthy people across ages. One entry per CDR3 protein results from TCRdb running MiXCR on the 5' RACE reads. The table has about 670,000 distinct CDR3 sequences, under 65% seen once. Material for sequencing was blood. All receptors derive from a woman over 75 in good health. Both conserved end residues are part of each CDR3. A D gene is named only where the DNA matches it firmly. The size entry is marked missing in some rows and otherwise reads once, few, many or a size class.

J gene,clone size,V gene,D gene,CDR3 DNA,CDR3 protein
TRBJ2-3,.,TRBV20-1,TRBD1,TGCAGTGCTGCCCAGGGGGCTGAGGGTACGCAGTATTTT,CSAAQGAEGTQYF
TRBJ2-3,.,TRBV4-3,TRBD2,TGCGCCAGCAGCCAAGTAGCGGGGGGCGAAGGAGATACGCAGTATTTT,CASSQVAGGEGDTQYF
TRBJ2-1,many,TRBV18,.,TGTGCCAGCTCACCACCTGCTAGAAATGAGCAGTTCTTC,CASSPPARNEQFF
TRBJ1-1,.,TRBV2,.,TGTGCCAGCAGTGTCGGAAAAGGGGGGAATGAAGCTTTCTTT,CASSVGKGGNEAFF
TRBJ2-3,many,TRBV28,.,TGTGCCAGCAGTTTTGTTCGTCCGGGGGCAATGGGAACGCAGTATTTT,CASSFVRPGAMGTQYF
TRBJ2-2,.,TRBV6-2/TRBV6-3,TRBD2,TGTGCCAGCAGTTACCTAGCGGGCGCGAACACCGGGGAGCTGTTTTTT,CASSYLAGANTGELFF
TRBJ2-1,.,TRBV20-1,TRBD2,TGCAGTGCTAGAGAAGGGACTACGAGGGGTGAGCAGTTCTTC,CSAREGTTRGEQFF
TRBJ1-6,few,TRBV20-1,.,TGCAGTGCTAGAGATCCGAACGACCGGGACAAAAACTCACCCCTCCACTTT,CSARDPNDRDKNSPLHF
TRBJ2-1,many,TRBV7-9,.,TGTGCCACTACGGACAGTTACAATGAGCAGTTCTTC,CATTDSYNEQFF
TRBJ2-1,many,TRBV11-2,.,TGTGCCAGCAGCTTAGATTCTAGAGGACAGTTCTTC,CASSLDSRGQFF
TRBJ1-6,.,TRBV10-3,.,TGTGCCATCAGTGATGTGGTTCTAAATTCACCCCTCCACTTT,CAISDVVLNSPLHF
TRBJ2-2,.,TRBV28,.,TGTGCCAGCGAGCGAGGGACCCCCACCGGGGAGCTGTTTTTT,CASERGTPTGELFF
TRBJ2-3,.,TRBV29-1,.,TGCAGCGTTGAAGGGGAGGCAGGCGCAGATACGCAGTATTTT,CSVEGEAGADTQYF
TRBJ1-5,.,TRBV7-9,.,TGTGCCAGCGCTACGGGAGCCCCATTTAGCAATCAGCCCCAGCATTTT,CASATGAPFSNQPQHF
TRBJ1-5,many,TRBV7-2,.,TGTGCCAGCAGCTACGGGTCAACCATACAGCCCCAGCATTTT,CASSYGSTIQPQHF
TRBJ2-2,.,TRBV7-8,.,TGTGCCAGCAGCTTATTCCTCGTTATCGAGACTCCCGGGGAGCTGTTTTTT,CASSLFLVIETPGELFF
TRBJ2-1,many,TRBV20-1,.,TGCAGTGCTCTTACAGGGAGCTCCTACAATGAGCAGTTCTTC,CSALTGSSYNEQFF
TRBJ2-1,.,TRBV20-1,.,TGCAGTGCTAGGGGGGTGGTAGGGGGAGGGAATGAGCAGTTCTTC,CSARGVVGGGNEQFF
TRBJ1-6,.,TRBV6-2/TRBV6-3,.,TGTGCCACCCGGAAGGATTATTCACCCCTCCACTTT,CATRKDYSPLHF
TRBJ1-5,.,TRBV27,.,TGTGCCAGCAGTCCCCGTCTTCGCGACAATCAGCCCCAGCATTTT,CASSPRLRDNQPQHF
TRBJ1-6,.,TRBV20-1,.,TGCAGTGCTAGGCGGGGCGATAATTCACCCCTCCACTTT,CSARRGDNSPLHF
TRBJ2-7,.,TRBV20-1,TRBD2,TGCAGTGGAAGGCTAGCGGATGCCCGCTCCTACAATGAGCAGTACTTC,CSGRLADARSYNEQYF
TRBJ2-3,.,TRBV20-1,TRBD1,TGCAGTGCTAGAGGAGGGGGACAGGGGGCAACAGATACGCAGTATTTT,CSARGGGQGATDTQYF
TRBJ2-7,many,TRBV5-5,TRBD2,TGTGCCAGCAGTCTACTAGCGGGGTCCTCCTACGAGCAGTACTTC,CASSLLAGSSYEQYF
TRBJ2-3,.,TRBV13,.,TGTGCCAGCAGGTCCTTTAGCACAGATACGCAGTATTTT,CASRSFSTDTQYF
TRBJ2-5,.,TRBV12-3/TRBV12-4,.,TGTGCCAGCAGCCCACCTGGGCCCCAAGAGACCCAGTACTTC,CASSPPGPQETQYF
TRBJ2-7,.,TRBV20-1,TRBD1,TGCAGTGCCAGTACGGGACAGGGTTCATACGAGCAGTACTTC,CSASTGQGSYEQYF
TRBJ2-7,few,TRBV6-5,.,TGTGCCAGCAGTTACGGAAACACAGGGCTATACGAGCAGTACTTC,CASSYGNTGLYEQYF